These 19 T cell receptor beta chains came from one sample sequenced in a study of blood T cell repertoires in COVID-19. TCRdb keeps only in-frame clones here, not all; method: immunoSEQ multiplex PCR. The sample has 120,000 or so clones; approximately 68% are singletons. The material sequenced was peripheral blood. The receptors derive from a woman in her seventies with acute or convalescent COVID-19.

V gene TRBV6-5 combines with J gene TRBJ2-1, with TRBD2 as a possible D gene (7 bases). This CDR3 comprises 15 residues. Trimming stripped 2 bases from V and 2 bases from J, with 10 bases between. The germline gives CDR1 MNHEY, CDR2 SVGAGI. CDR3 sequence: CASSYAGAPYNEQFF. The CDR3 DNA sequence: TGTGCCAGCAGTTACGCGGGGGCTCCCTACAATGAGCAGTTCTTC.

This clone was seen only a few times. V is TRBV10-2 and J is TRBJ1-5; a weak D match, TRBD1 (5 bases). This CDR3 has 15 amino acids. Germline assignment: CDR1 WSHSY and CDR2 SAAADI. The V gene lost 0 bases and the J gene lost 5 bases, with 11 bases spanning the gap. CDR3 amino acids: CASSESSQGDQPQHF. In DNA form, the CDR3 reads TGCGCCAGCAGTGAGTCTAGCCAGGGCGATCAGCCCCAGCATTTT.

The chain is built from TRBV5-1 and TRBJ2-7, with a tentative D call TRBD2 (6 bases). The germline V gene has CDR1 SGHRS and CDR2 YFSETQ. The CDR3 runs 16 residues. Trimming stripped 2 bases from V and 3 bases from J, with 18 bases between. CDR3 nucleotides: TGCGCCAGCAGCTTTGAACTAGCCCCAGGAGGCTACGAGCAGTACTTC. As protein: CASSFELAPGGYEQYF.

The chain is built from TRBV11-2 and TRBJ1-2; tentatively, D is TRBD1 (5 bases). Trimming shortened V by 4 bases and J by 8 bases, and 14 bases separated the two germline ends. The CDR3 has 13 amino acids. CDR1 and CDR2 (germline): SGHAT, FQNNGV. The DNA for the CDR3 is TGTGCCAGCAGCTCCGTAGGGGTAGAAGGCTACACCTTC. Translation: CASSSVGVEGYTF.

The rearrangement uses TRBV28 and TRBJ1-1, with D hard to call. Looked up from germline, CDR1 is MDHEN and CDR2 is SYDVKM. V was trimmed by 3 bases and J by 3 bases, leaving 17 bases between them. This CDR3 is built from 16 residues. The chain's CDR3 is CASSLGFAGSDTEAFF. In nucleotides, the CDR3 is TGTGCCAGCAGTTTGGGATTTGCGGGGTCGGACACTGAAGCTTTCTTT. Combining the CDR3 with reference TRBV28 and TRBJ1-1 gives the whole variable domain DVKVTQSSRYLVKRTGEKVFLECVQDMDHENMFWYRQDPGLGLRLIYFSYDVKMKEKGDIPEGYSVSREKKERFSLILESASTNQTSMYLCASSLGFAGSDTEAFFGQGTRLTVV.

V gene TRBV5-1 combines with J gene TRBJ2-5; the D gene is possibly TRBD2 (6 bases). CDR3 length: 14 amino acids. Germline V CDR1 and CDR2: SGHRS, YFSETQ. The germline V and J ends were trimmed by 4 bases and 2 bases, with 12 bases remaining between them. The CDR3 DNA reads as TGCGCCAGCAGCCCGGGACTGGGTCAAGAGACCCAGTACTTC. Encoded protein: CASSPGLGQETQYF. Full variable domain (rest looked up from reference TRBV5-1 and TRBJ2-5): KAGVTQTPRYLIKTRGQQVTLSCSPISGHRSVSWYQQTPGQGLQFLFEYFSETQRNKGNFPGRFSGRQFSNSRSEMNVSTLELGDSALYLCASSPGLGQETQYFGPGTRLLVL.

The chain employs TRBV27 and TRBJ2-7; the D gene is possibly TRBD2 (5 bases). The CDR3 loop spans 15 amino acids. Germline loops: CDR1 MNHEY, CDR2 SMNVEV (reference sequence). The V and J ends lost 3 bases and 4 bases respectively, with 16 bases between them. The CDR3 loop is CASSLGLTGTYEQYF. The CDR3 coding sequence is TGTGCCAGCAGTTTGGGGTTGACGGGAACTTACGAGCAGTACTTC.

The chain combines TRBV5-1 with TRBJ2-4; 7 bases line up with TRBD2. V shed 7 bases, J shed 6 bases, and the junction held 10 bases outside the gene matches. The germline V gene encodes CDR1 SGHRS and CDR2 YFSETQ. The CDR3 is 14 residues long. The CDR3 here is CASGEGTLRNIQYF. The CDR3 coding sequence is TGCGCCAGCGGGGAGGGCACTCTAAGAAACATTCAGTACTTC.

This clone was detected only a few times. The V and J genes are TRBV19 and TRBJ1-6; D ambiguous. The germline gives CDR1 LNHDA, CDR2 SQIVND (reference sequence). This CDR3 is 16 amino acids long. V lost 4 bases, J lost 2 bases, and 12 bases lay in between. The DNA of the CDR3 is TGTGCCAGTAGTACCCGGAGCGGGACCTATAATTCACCCCTCCACTTT. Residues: CASSTRSGTYNSPLHF.

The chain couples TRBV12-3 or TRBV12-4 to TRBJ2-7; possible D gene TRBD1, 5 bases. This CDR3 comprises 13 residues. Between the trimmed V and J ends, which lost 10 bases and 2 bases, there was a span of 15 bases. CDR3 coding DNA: TGTGCCACCTCTCACAGGTTCACCTACGAGCAGTACTTC. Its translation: CATSHRFTYEQYF.

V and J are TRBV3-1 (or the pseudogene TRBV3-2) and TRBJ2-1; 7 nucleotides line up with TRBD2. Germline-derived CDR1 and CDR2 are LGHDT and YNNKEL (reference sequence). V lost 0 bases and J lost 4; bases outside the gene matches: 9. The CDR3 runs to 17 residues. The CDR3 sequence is CASSQDEGGRIYNEQFF. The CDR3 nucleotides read TGTGCCAGCAGCCAAGATGAGGGAGGGAGGATATACAATGAGCAGTTCTTC.

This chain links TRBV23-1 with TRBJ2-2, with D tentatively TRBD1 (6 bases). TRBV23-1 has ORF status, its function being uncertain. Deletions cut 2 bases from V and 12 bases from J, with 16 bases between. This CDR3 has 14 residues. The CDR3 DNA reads TGCGCCAGCAGTCAAGCCGGGACATCAGGGAAGCTGTTTTTT. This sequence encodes CASSQAGTSGKLFF.

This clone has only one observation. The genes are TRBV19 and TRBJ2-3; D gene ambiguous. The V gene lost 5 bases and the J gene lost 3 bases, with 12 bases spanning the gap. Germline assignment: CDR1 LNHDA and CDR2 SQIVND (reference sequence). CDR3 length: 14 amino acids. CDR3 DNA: TGTGCCAGTAGTCCTCTTTCCGGGACAGATACGCAGTATTTT. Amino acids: CASSPLSGTDTQYF.

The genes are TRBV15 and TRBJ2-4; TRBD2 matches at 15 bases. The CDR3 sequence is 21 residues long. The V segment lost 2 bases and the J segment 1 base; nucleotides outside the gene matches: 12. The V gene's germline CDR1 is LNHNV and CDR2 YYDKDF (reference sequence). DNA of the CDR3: TGTGCCACCAGCAGACGTGCTCCGGGACTAGCGGGAGGCGGGGCCAAAAACATTCAGTACTTC. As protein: CATSRRAPGLAGGGAKNIQYF.

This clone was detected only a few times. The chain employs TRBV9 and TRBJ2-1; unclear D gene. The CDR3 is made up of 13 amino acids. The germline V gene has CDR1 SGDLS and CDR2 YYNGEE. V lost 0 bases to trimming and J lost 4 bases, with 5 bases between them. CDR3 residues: CASSVGSYNEQFF. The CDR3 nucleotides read TGTGCCAGCAGCGTAGGTTCGTACAATGAGCAGTTCTTC.

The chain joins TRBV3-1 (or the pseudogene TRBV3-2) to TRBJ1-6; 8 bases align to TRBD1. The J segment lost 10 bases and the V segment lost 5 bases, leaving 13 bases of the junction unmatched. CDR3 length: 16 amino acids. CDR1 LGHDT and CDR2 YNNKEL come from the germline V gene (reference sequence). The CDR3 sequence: CASSLHPGGARSPLHF. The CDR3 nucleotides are TGTGCCAGCAGCTTACACCCAGGGGGCGCACGATCACCCCTCCACTTT.

This chain's CDR3 is CAISPQSYEQYF. CDR3 DNA sequence: TGTGCTATCTCCCCACAGAGCTACGAGCAGTACTTC. The chain is built from TRBV10-3 and TRBJ2-7; no firm D call. The CDR3 covers 12 residues. Germline V gene lookup returns CDR1 ENHRY and CDR2 SYGVKD.

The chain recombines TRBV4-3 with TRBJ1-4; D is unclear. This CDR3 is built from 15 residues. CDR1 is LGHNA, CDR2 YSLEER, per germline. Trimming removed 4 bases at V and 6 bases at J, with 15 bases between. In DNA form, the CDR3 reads TGCGCCAGCAGCCGTGGCCGTAGGCGGGATGAAAAACTGTTTTTT. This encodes CASSRGRRRDEKLFF.

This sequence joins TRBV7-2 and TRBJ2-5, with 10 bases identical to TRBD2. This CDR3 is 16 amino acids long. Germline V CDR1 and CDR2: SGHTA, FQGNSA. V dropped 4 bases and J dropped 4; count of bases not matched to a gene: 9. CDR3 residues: CASSSSLAGGGETQYF. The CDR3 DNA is TGTGCCAGCAGCTCCTCCTTAGCGGGGGGTGGAGAGACCCAGTACTTC.